Ten or more counts support the clone carrying this TCR beta chain. No antigen is known for it. Making use of molecular barcodes, quantitative 5'-RACE generated TCR beta libraries. TCRdb called the 5' RACE reads again in MiXCR, with one record for every CDR3 protein. The sample consists of around 230,000 distinct CDR3 sequences, roughly 8.2% of them appearing once. V trimming: 7 bases; J trimming: 4 bases; junction bases outside the gene matches: 9. This CDR3 contains 15 residues. Germline V lookup: CDR1 MNHNS, CDR2 SASEGT. The data derive from a study of CD8 T cells in ankylosing spondylitis. General observations from the study: Matched ankylosing spondylitis synovial fluid reportedly showed significant enrichment of disease-linked clones.

This sequence was found in a female donor with ankylosing spondylitis or in good health (not recorded which). The genes are TRBV6-1 and TRBJ2-1, with TRBD2 matching over 8 bases. Sequenced input: blood, either unsorted or a sorted T cell fraction (not recorded which). CDR3 protein: CASTRVLAGYNEQFF. The CDR3 bases are TGTGCCAGCACCCGGGTCCTAGCGGGTTACAATGAGCAGTTCTTC.